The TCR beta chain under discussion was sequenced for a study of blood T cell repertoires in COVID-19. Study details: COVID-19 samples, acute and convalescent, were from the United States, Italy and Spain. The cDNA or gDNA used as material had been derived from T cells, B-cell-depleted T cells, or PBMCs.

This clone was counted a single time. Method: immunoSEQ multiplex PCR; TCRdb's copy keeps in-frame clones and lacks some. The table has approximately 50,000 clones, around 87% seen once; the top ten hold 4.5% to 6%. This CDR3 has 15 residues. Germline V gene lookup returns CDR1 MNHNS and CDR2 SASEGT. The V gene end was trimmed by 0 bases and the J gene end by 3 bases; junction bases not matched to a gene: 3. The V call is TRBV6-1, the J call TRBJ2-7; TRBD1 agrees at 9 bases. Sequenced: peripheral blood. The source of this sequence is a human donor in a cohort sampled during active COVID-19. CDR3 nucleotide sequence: TGTGCCAGCAGTGAAGCTGGGACAGGGCACTACGAGCAGTACTTC. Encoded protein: CASSEAGTGHYEQYF.